This T cell receptor (beta chain) derives from a study of blood T cell repertoires in COVID-19. Profiled with immunoSEQ multiplex PCR; TCRdb holds only in-frame clones, not every one. The sample has 150,000 or so clones; 74% are singletons. Germline lookup yields CDR1 SEHNR and CDR2 FQNEAQ (reference sequence). The CDR3 runs 17 residues. V was pared by 4 bases and J by 5 bases, with 18 bases between. This chain uses TRBV7-9 with TRBJ1-6, with D perhaps TRBD1 (6 bases). The sample taken for sequencing was peripheral blood. The TCR was taken from a woman at least 80 years old with acute or convalescent COVID-19. The CDR3 DNA reads TGTGCCAGCAGCTCCCCGGGGGGGGGCTCGAATAATTCACCCCTCCACTTT. This translates into CASSSPGGGSNNSPLHF.